This TCR beta chain was sequenced during a study of shared clonotypes between healthy human individuals. General observations from the study: Non-shared clonotypes had lower generation probabilities than clonotypes shared by all four sorted-subset donors.

This clone was seen only once. Its specificity is not known. From germline, CDR1 is SGHTA and CDR2 FQGTGA. There are 14 residues in the CDR3. Unmatched junction bases numbered 9, after V lost 5 bases and J lost 6 bases. Produced via immunoSEQ multiplex PCR; TCRdb's table is partial and in-frame only. The repertoire holds roughly 2.1 million clones, with about 93% as singletons. CD45RO negativity and positive selection for CCR7 defined naive CD8 cells, a population that excluded terminally differentiated effector memory CD45RA+ cells. V gene TRBV7-3 combines with J gene TRBJ2-5; 7 bases are shared with TRBD1. This sequence was found in a young man in good health. Some clones in this sample may be carry-over from other donors' samples. Input material: naive CD8+ T cells from PBMCs. CDR3 bases: TGTGCCAGCAGCACGGGACAGAACAAGAAGACCCAGTACTTC. Translation gives CASSTGQNKKTQYF.